A selection of T cell receptor beta chains follows, all from one sample in a study of T cell repertoires in cytomegalovirus infection. The antigens for these receptors are not known. One entry per CDR3 protein results from TCRdb running MiXCR on the reads. This sample has under 300,000 distinct CDR3 sequences; 22% occur once, and the top ten carry approximately 19%. The sample consisted of cultured PBMCs, taken from culture after CMV antigen stimulation. These receptors originate from a human donor in good health (CMV status not recorded). Some clones in this sample may be carry-over from other donors' samples. CDR3s include the opening cysteine and the closing phenylalanine or tryptophan. A D gene is named only where the DNA matches it firmly. Some rows have no size entry. The others give once, few or many, or a class for an expanded clone.

J gene,D gene,V gene,clone size,CDR3 length,CDR3 DNA,CDR3 protein
TRBJ1-1,-,TRBV9,-,13,TGTGCCAGCAGCGTAGCCCTCGACACTGAAGCTTTCTTT,CASSVALDTEAFF
TRBJ1-4,-,TRBV19,-,14,TGTGCCAGTAGTGGCCCGACAGGAAATGAAAAACTGTTTTTT,CASSGPTGNEKLFF
TRBJ2-2,-,TRBV7-9,-,16,TGTGCCAGCAGCCCGCCGGGTAGCGGGAACACCGGGGAGCTGTTTTTT,CASSPPGSGNTGELFF
TRBJ1-1,-,TRBV15,few,14,TGTGCCACCAGCAGAGAACTGGACTCAGATGAAGCTTTCTTT,CATSRELDSDEAFF
TRBJ1-1,TRBD1,TRBV19,-,15,TGTGCCAGTCGACAGGGGGCTCGGACGAACACTGAAGCTTTCTTT,CASRQGARTNTEAFF
TRBJ2-1,TRBD2,TRBV7-6,many,14,TGTGCCAGCGGTAAGCGGGAGTTAAGCAATGAGCAGTTCTTC,CASGKRELSNEQFF
TRBJ1-1,TRBD1,TRBV7-2,many,13,TGTGCCAGCAGCTTGGACAGGGGAGGAATGGCTTTCTTT,CASSLDRGGMAFF
TRBJ1-1,-,TRBV11-2,many,15,TGTGCCAGCAGCGGCCCCGGCACGGGGGGTACTGAAGCTTTCTTT,CASSGPGTGGTEAFF
TRBJ1-2,-,TRBV15,-,16,TGTGCCACCAGCAGAGACGGGATGGGAGCAAACTATGGCTACACCTTC,CATSRDGMGANYGYTF
TRBJ2-7,TRBD2,TRBV6-2/TRBV6-3,few,12,TGTGCCAGCAGTAAATCGCGGGAGAGGACGAACTTC,CASSKSRERTNF
TRBJ2-1,TRBD1,TRBV5-4,many,16,TGTGCCAGCAGCGCAATAACCGGGACAGGCAACAATGAGCAGTTCTTC,CASSAITGTGNNEQFF
TRBJ2-2,TRBD2,TRBV28,-,22,TGTGCCAGCAGTTGTCAGTGGGGATCGGGACTAGCGGGGGTCAGGGTCACCGGGGAGCTGTTTTTT,CASSCQWGSGLAGVRVTGELFF
TRBJ2-1,TRBD1,TRBV19,few,16,TGTGCCAGTAGTATTTCGAGGGGGCGACTTCGGAATGAGCAGTTCTTC,CASSISRGRLRNEQFF
TRBJ2-7,TRBD2,TRBV18,-,17,TGTGCCAGCTCACCACTCCCCGGGACTAGCGGATCCTACGAGCAGTACTTC,CASSPLPGTSGSYEQYF
TRBJ2-3,TRBD2,TRBV12-3/TRBV12-4,-,17,TGTGCCAGCAACCCGGCCCGGCTAGCGGGCCACACAGATACGCAGTATTTT,CASNPARLAGHTDTQYF
TRBJ1-1,TRBD1,TRBV11-3,many,16,TGTGCCAGCAGCGCGGGAGACAGGGGTGGTAGCACTGAAGCTTTCTTT,CASSAGDRGGSTEAFF
TRBJ2-1,-,TRBV7-9,few,11,TGTGCCAGCAGCGAGTACAATGAGCAGTTCTTC,CASSEYNEQFF
TRBJ2-7,TRBD2,TRBV7-2,many,15,TGTGCCAGCAGCACGGGGGGAGGACCCTCCTACGAGCAGTACTTC,CASSTGGGPSYEQYF
TRBJ2-7,-,TRBV7-2,many,17,TGTGCCAGCAGCTTATTTCTTGGTCGAAGGCACTCCTACGAGCAGTACTTC,CASSLFLGRRHSYEQYF
TRBJ1-1,-,TRBV5-4,-,15,TGTGCCAGCAGCACGGTAAAGCAGGGACGGACTGAAGCTTTCTTT,CASSTVKQGRTEAFF
TRBJ2-5,-,TRBV5-8,few,13,TGTGCCAGCAGCACCACGGCCGCCGGCGGTCAGTACTTC,CASSTTAAGGQYF
TRBJ2-1,TRBD1,TRBV19,-,16,TGTGCCAGTAGTAAGTTTCAGGGGCAGGGGGAAACTGAGCAGTTCTTC,CASSKFQGQGETEQFF
TRBJ2-5,TRBD2,TRBV6-2/TRBV6-3,few,16,TGTGCCAGCAGTCCATCCGGGACTAGAGCTTCTAAGACCCAGTACTTC,CASSPSGTRASKTQYF
TRBJ2-1,TRBD2,TRBV7-9,many,15,TGTGCCAGCAGCCTACCTAGCGGGAGGAACAATGAGCAGTTCTTC,CASSLPSGRNNEQFF
TRBJ2-7,TRBD2,TRBV7-2,-,17,TGTGCCAGCAGCTTCGGGACTAGCGGGAGGTACACGAGCGAGCAGTACTTC,CASSFGTSGRYTSEQYF
TRBJ2-3,TRBD2,TRBV7-2,-,17,TGTGCCAGCAGCTTTAGCGGGAGAGGGAGTCCTGCAGATACGCAGTATTTT,CASSFSGRGSPADTQYF
TRBJ2-1,-,TRBV7-3,few,15,TGTGCCAGCAGCCCTGAGACAGGACGATACAATGAGCAGTTCTTC,CASSPETGRYNEQFF
TRBJ1-1,-,TRBV12-3/TRBV12-4,-,13,TGTGCCAGCACCCCCGGCTGGGACACTGAAGCTTTCTTT,CASTPGWDTEAFF
TRBJ1-2,-,TRBV19,few,12,TGTGCCAGCCAGACACGGGATGATGGCTACACCTTC,CASQTRDDGYTF
TRBJ1-4,-,TRBV4-1,-,17,TGCGCCAGCAGCCAAGTGAAACCCTATCGAGCTAATGAAAAACTGTTTTTT,CASSQVKPYRANEKLFF
TRBJ2-3,-,TRBV7-2,many,15,TGTGCCAGCAGCTCCGGATTCGGGGGTGCAGATACGCAGTATTTT,CASSSGFGGADTQYF
TRBJ2-5,TRBD2,TRBV28,-,16,TGTGCCAGCAGTTCCCTCGTAGCGGGAACTAAAGAGACCCAGTACTTC,CASSSLVAGTKETQYF
TRBJ2-2,TRBD2,TRBV7-2,-,15,TGTGCCAGCAGCTTAGGACTAGCGAAGAACGGGGAGCTGTTTTTT,CASSLGLAKNGELFF